The 23 T cell receptor beta chains reported below all come from one sample, sequenced in a study of identical twins. TCRdb recomputed calls from the 5' RACE reads with MiXCR, one row per CDR3 protein. The profile covers around 280,000 distinct CDR3 sequences, with more than 6.5% appearing a single time and over 2% taken by the ten largest. Another study also made use of these data, one on yellow fever vaccine responses in identical twins.

The sequencing sample was made of memory (CD45RO+) T cells sorted from blood. All receptors derive from a woman younger than 30 in good health.

This clonotype has ten or more counts. The chain is built from TRBV14 and TRBJ2-5; maybe TRBD1 (5 bases). Trimming removed 3 bases at V and 2 bases at J, with 10 bases between. The germline gives CDR1 SGHDN, CDR2 FVKESK. This CDR3 comprises 14 residues. The CDR3 loop reads CASSHRARQETQYF. CDR3 DNA sequence: TGTGCCAGCAGCCACAGGGCCAGGCAAGAGACCCAGTACTTC.

This clonotype has a count of ten or more. CDR3 in amino acids: CASSPPNVNTEAFF. In nucleotides, the CDR3 is TGTGCCAGCTCACCACCGAACGTTAACACTGAAGCTTTCTTT. The rearrangement links TRBV18 to TRBJ1-1; D unresolved. Per germline, CDR1 KGHSH and CDR2 LQKENI. This CDR3 spans 14 amino acids. The germline V and J ends were trimmed by 0 bases and 2 bases, with 7 bases remaining between them.

This clonotype occurred many times. The rearrangement uses TRBV2 and TRBJ2-1; TRBD1 might be the D (5 bases). The V gene's germline CDR1 is SNHLY and CDR2 FYNNEI. This CDR3 contains 15 residues. The V end lost 4 bases, the J end lost 4 bases, and 14 bases lay between the germline ends. The DNA for the CDR3 is TGTGCCAGCAGTGCCCAGGCAGGGCCATACAATGAGCAGTTCTTC. Its translation: CASSAQAGPYNEQFF.

CDR3 sequence (DNA): TGTGCCAGCAGCCGCCGGGCGGGAAACTTGAACACTGAAGCTTTCTTT. As protein: CASSRRAGNLNTEAFF. J is TRBJ1-1 and V is TRBV6-1, with D unclear. The CDR3 length is 16 residues. The germline gives CDR1 MNHNS, CDR2 SASEGT. Trimming pared 6 bases from V and 0 bases from J, leaving 17 bases between.

This clonotype was recorded at least ten times. This chain links TRBV20-1 with TRBJ2-2, with 11 bases aligning to TRBD2. The CDR3 contains 14 residues. Trimming cost V 5 bases and J 7 bases; bases outside gene matches: 6. Germline V CDR1 and CDR2: DFQATT, SNEGSKA (reference sequence). The CDR3 is CSAVSGRADGELFF. The CDR3 bases are TGCAGTGCTGTTAGCGGGAGGGCCGACGGGGAGCTGTTTTTT.

The chain employs TRBV6-1 and TRBJ1-4; D not certain. Germline V gene data show CDR1 as MNHNS and CDR2 as SASEGT. The CDR3 loop spans 14 amino acids. Between the trimmed V and J ends, which lost 1 base and 5 bases, there was a span of 8 bases. Here the CDR3 reads CASSEDLVNEKLFF. Here the CDR3 DNA reads TGTGCCAGCAGTGAAGATTTGGTCAATGAAAAACTGTTTTTT.

The chain couples TRBV18 to TRBJ1-1; unclear D gene. CDR3 size: 12 residues. Per germline, CDR1 KGHSH and CDR2 LQKENI. V lost 2 bases to trimming and J lost 4 bases, with 5 bases between them. Here the CDR3 reads CASSPSSTEAFF. Here the CDR3 DNA reads TGTGCCAGCTCACCATCCAGCACTGAAGCTTTCTTT. Variable domain in full (rest from reference TRBV18 and TRBJ1-1): NAGVMQNPRHLVRRRGQEARLRCSPMKGHSHVYWYRQLPEEGLKFMVYLQKENIIDESGMPKERFSAEFPKEGPSILRIQQVVRGDSAAYFCASSPSSTEAFFGQGTRLTVV.

This clonotype was seen only a few times. This sequence joins TRBV11-2 and TRBJ1-2; tentatively, D is TRBD1 (5 bases). V dropped 2 bases and J dropped 7 bases, with 11 bases sitting between them. The CDR3 has 13 amino acids. CDR1 is SGHAT, CDR2 FQNNGV, per germline. The CDR3 sequence: CASSLRQGSGYTF. The CDR3 region has the DNA TGTGCCAGCAGCTTAAGGCAGGGCTCTGGCTACACCTTC.

The chain combines TRBV15 with TRBJ1-6, with TRBD1 identical over 7 bases. Germline CDR1 and CDR2: LNHNV and YYDKDF (reference sequence). J lost 9 bases, V lost 2 bases, and 13 bases had no gene match. The CDR3 spans 17 residues. For the CDR3, the DNA is TGTGCCACCAGCAGAACCCATGAGACAGGGTGGGCTTCACCCCTCCACTTT. Protein sequence: CATSRTHETGWASPLHF.

This clonotype was picked up a small number of times. This chain uses TRBV24-1 with TRBJ2-1; tentatively, D is TRBD1 or TRBD2 (6 bases each). V lost 1 base and J lost 9, with 12 bases in between. CDR1 and CDR2 (germline): KGHDR, SFDVKD. This CDR3 contains 14 residues. CDR3 bases: TGTGCCACCAGTGATTTTGTAGGGGGGACTGAGCAGTTCTTC. Amino acids: CATSDFVGGTEQFF.

This clonotype was seen only a few times. The chain couples TRBV7-9 to TRBJ2-5; TRBD2 aligns across 8 bases. V lost 1 base to trimming and J lost 5 bases; unmatched junction nucleotides: 9. Germline CDR1 SEHNR, CDR2 FQNEAQ (reference sequence). This CDR3 is 16 amino acids long. CDR3 in amino acids: CASSLDLTGGPETQYF. For the CDR3, the DNA is TGTGCCAGCAGCTTAGACCTAACGGGGGGGCCGGAGACCCAGTACTTC. Variable domain in full (rest from reference TRBV7-9 and TRBJ2-5): DTGVSQNPRHKITKRGQNVTFRCDPISEHNRLYWYRQTLGQGPEFLTYFQNEAQLEKSRLLSDRFSAERPKGSFSTLEIQRTEQGDSAMYLCASSLDLTGGPETQYFGPGTRLLVL.

This clonotype turned up a few times. The gene calls are TRBV2 and TRBJ2-7, with 12 bases lining up with TRBD2. The CDR3 loop spans 13 amino acids. J gave up 6 bases and V 6 bases, and 3 bases lay outside the gene matches. The germline V gene has CDR1 SNHLY and CDR2 FYNNEI. The chain's CDR3 is CASRLAGGPEQYF. The CDR3, as DNA: TGTGCCAGCAGACTAGCGGGAGGTCCCGAGCAGTACTTC.

This clonotype was seen many times. This chain's CDR3 is CASSRGLGGLNTEAFF. In DNA form, the CDR3 reads TGTGCCAGCAGTCGCGGTTTAGGGGGCCTGAACACTGAAGCTTTCTTT. The rearrangement links TRBV12-3 or TRBV12-4 to TRBJ1-1; 7 bases align to TRBD1. The ends lost 5 bases at V and 0 bases at J; junction bases unmatched: 9. This CDR3 has 16 amino acids.

This chain connects TRBV20-1 to TRBJ2-7, with D perhaps given as TRBD1 or TRBD2 (5 bases each). CDR3 length equals 13 residues. V shed 2 bases and J shed 3 bases, with 11 bases lying between them. CDR1 and CDR2 (germline): DFQATT, SNEGSKA (reference sequence). The CDR3 loop reads CSARRDLDYEQYF. The DNA of the CDR3 is TGCAGTGCTAGAAGGGACCTTGACTACGAGCAGTACTTC.

This clonotype was seen repeatedly, ten times or more. This sequence joins TRBV20-1 and TRBJ2-1; 8 nucleotides agree with TRBD2. The germline gives CDR1 DFQATT, CDR2 SNEGSKA (reference sequence). Trimming cost V 3 bases and J 10 bases; bases outside gene matches: 17. This CDR3 spans 16 amino acids. CDR3 sequence (DNA): TGCAGTGCTAGTACCCCAGCGGGGGTAGCGGCCCTGGAGCAGTTCTTC. Protein product: CSASTPAGVAALEQFF.

This clonotype was counted many times. V gene TRBV10-3 combines with J gene TRBJ2-7; TRBD2 matches 7 bases. CDR3 size: 14 residues. J gave up 4 bases and V 2 bases, and 5 bases lay outside the gene matches. The germline V gene has CDR1 ENHRY and CDR2 SYGVKD. CDR3 loop: CAISELGGGYEQYF. DNA for the CDR3: TGTGCCATCAGTGAGCTGGGCGGGGGTTACGAGCAGTACTTC.

The chain carries TRBV6-4 and TRBJ2-1; perhaps D is TRBD1 or TRBD2 (6 bases each). Germline CDR1 and CDR2: MRHNA and SNTAGT. V was cut by 0 bases and J by 6 bases, with 12 bases left in between. The CDR3 is 15 amino acids. The CDR3 spells CASSDSEGGGNEQFF. The CDR3 bases are TGTGCCAGCAGTGACTCGGAGGGGGGCGGCAATGAGCAGTTCTTC.

This sequence joins TRBV20-1 and TRBJ1-5; possible D gene TRBD1, 5 bases. This CDR3 has 15 amino acids. Germline V gene sequence: CDR1 DFQATT, CDR2 SNEGSKA (reference sequence). V lost 5 bases to trimming and J lost 0 bases, with 14 bases between them. CDR3 nucleotide sequence: TGCAGTGCTGTACGGGGGGTGGGTAGCAATCAGCCCCAGCATTTT. Translating gives CSAVRGVGSNQPQHF.

This clonotype was seen more than once but under ten times. This chain joins TRBV5-4 and TRBJ2-2, with 10 bases fitting TRBD2. The CDR3 totals 19 residues. Germline CDR1 SGHNT, CDR2 YYREEE (reference sequence). J lost 1 base, V lost 3 bases, and 12 bases had no gene match. For the CDR3, the DNA is TGTGCCAGCAGCTCCGGGATGGGGTTAGCGGGAGGGAACACCGGGGAGCTGTTTTTT. It translates to CASSSGMGLAGGNTGELFF.

V is TRBV28 and J is TRBJ2-7, with no clear D. CDR1 MDHEN and CDR2 SYDVKM come from the germline V gene. This CDR3 has 12 residues. V lost 5 bases, J lost 6 bases, and 11 bases lay in between. Written as DNA, the CDR3 is TGTGCCAGCAGTCTTCCCCGACGCGAGCAGTACTTC. It specifies CASSLPRREQYF.

The chain employs TRBV6-5 and TRBJ1-1; no firm D call. This CDR3 has 14 amino acids. Per germline, CDR1 MNHEY and CDR2 SVGAGI. V shed 3 bases and J shed 13 bases, with 21 bases lying between them. In DNA, the CDR3 is TGTGCCAGCAGTTATGTAGCCCAGCAGTCGGGTGTTTTCTTT. Protein sequence: CASSYVAQQSGVFF.

This clonotype occurred a few times. The genes are TRBV20-1 and TRBJ2-1; 8 nucleotides match TRBD2. The CDR3 runs 17 residues. V lost 5 bases and J lost 0; bases outside the gene matches: 12. Germline V gives CDR1 DFQATT, CDR2 SNEGSKA (reference sequence). In DNA, the CDR3 is TGCAGTGCTTTCTATAGCGGGGCCCAGAGCTCCTACAATGAGCAGTTCTTC. Protein product: CSAFYSGAQSSYNEQFF.

This clonotype occurred many times. The J gene is TRBJ2-7, the V gene TRBV4-1, with D perhaps given as TRBD1 or TRBD2 (5 bases each). The germline CDR1 and CDR2 sequences are MGHRA and YSYEKL. The V end lost 3 bases, the J end lost 5 bases, and 5 bases lay between the germline ends. This CDR3 comprises 11 residues. The CDR3 DNA is TGCGCCAGCAGCCAGGGGGACGAGCAGTACTTC. Translation: CASSQGDEQYF.